Given below is one T cell receptor beta chain in context. Its matching antigen is unknown. Libraries for TCRalpha and TCRbeta carried sample barcodes and unique molecular identifiers via 5'RACE. TCRdb analysed the 5' RACE reads with MiXCR anew, one entry per CDR3 protein. The sample lists 200,000 to 250,000 distinct CDR3 sequences; 7.5% to 10% were seen once. Germline loops: CDR1 SQVTM, CDR2 ANQGSEA. The CDR3 totals 13 residues. The ends were cut back, 8 bases at V and 4 bases at J, with 17 bases in the middle. The sample belongs to a study of T-cell memory formation after mild COVID-19. Study-level results: CD4/CD8 balance characterized clones contracting day 15 to 85, and CD4+ skew characterized later expanders. Mostly located in CM and EM were contracting CD4+ clones, with contracting CD8+ clones located in EMRA.

Sequencing was done on a sample of PBMCs or a T cell subset sorted from them (not recorded which). The receptor comes from a young man who had mild COVID-19 (a few samples of this study predate the infection). Cell type and time point are not known. The chain combines TRBV29-1 with TRBJ1-2; possible D gene TRBD1, 6 bases. The CDR3 coding sequence is TGCAGCATCGGGGGCTTAAGTAGCTATGGCTACACCTTC. Translating it yields CSIGGLSSYGYTF.